Included here is one T cell receptor beta chain sequence, with context. Antigen unknown. This entry is derived from a study of OX40 agonist ivuxolimab in advanced cancers. The CDR3 consists of 16 residues. The V and J ends lost 0 bases and 9 bases, in that order; junction bases with no gene match: 11. Germline-derived CDR1 and CDR2 are SGHNT and YYREEE (reference sequence). Broader study findings: CD8+ T cells showed, on average, more clonal expansion than CD4+ cells.

The table came from immunoSEQ multiplex PCR; TCRdb's copy has only in-frame clones and leaves some out. The sample has 68,000 or so clones, 65% to 85% seen once. The receptor was derived from an adult with an advanced solid tumor such as melanoma, head and neck, liver or kidney cancer. The sample consisted of CD4+ or CD8+ T cells sorted from blood, taken in a trial of the OX40 agonist ivuxolimab. This chain joins TRBV5-4 and TRBJ2-1; 8 bases map to TRBD2. The CDR3 DNA reads as TGTGCCAGCAGCTTGGGTATGGGACTAGTGGGTGGTGAGCAGTTCTTC. This codes for CASSLGMGLVGGEQFF.